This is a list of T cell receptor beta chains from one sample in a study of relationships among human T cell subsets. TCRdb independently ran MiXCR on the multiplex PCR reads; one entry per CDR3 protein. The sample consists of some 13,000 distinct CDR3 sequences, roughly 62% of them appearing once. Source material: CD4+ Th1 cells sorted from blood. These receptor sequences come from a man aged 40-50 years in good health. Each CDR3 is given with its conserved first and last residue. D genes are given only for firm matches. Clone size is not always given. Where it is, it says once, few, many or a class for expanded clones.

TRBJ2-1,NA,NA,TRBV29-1,CSVVRTREQFF,TGCAGCGTTGTTCGGACTCGTGAGCAGTTCTTC
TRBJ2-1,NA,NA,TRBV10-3,CAAHPRDGVNEQFF,TGTGCCGCTCACCCCCGGGATGGAGTTAATGAGCAGTTCTTC
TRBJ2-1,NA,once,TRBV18,CASGVKGNERFF,TGTGCCAGCGGGGTTAAAGGGAATGAGCGGTTCTTC
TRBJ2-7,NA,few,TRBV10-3,CAISESADIDEQYF,TGTGCCATCAGTGAGTCGGCGGACATAGACGAGCAGTACTTC
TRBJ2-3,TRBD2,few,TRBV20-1,CSASSPAGGRTDTQYF,TGCAGTGCTAGTAGTCCAGCGGGGGGAAGGACAGATACGCAGTATTTT
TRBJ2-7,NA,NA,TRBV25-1,CASSEYRTGQDEQYF,TGTGCCAGCAGTGAATATCGAACAGGGCAGGACGAGCAGTACTTC
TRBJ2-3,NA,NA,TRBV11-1,CASTVNRVDTQYF,TGTGCCAGCACCGTTAACAGGGTAGATACGCAGTATTTT
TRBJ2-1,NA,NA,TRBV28,CASSLYTYNEQFF,TGTGCCAGCAGTTTATATACCTACAATGAGCAGTTCTTC
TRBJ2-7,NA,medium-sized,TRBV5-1,CASRIGTSYEQYF,TGCGCCAGCAGAATTGGGACAAGCTACGAGCAGTACTTC
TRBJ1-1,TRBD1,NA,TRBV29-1,CSVERTGPSNTEAFF,TGCAGCGTTGAACGGACAGGCCCCTCGAACACTGAAGCTTTCTTT
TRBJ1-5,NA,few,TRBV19,CASSIELGRGNQPQHF,TGTGCCAGTAGTATCGAATTGGGGCGCGGCAATCAGCCCCAGCATTTT
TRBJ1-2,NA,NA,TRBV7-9,CASSLAGSF,TGTGCCAGCAGCTTAGCCGGGAGCTTC
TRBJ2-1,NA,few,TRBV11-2,CASSYPPSSYNEQFF,TGTGCCAGCAGCTACCCCCCGAGCTCCTACAATGAGCAGTTCTTC
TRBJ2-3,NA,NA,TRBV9,CASSVDGDTQYF,TGTGCCAGCAGTGTTGATGGGGATACGCAGTATTTT
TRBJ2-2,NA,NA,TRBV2,CASSVTYTGELFF,TGTGCCAGCAGTGTTACTTACACCGGGGAGCTGTTTTTT
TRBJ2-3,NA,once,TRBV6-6,CASSGRYTDTQYF,TGTGCCAGCAGTGGACGGTACACAGATACGCAGTATTTT
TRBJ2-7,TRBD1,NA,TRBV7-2,CASSLDRGLVYEQYF,TGTGCCAGCAGCTTAGACAGGGGATTGGTCTACGAGCAGTACTTC
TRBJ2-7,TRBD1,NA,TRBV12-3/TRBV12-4,CASGGQGDSYEQYF,TGTGCCAGCGGTGGACAGGGTGATTCCTACGAGCAGTACTTC
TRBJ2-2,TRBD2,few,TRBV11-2,CASSRTSGGLRVTGELFF,TGTGCCAGCAGTCGGACTAGCGGGGGCCTCCGAGTCACCGGGGAGCTGTTTTTT
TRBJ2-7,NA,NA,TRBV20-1,CSARDHGGSYEQYF,TGCAGTGCTAGAGATCACGGGGGCAGCTACGAGCAGTACTTC
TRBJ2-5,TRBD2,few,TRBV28,CASSSSSSGKETQYF,TGTGCCAGCAGTTCCTCCTCTAGCGGGAAAGAGACCCAGTACTTC
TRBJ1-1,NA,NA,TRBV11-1,CASSSLSGGNTEAFF,TGTGCCAGCAGCTCCCTATCCGGCGGGAACACTGAAGCTTTCTTT
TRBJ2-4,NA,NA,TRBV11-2,CASSQGQKQYF,TGTGCCAGCAGCCAGGGACAAAAACAGTACTTC
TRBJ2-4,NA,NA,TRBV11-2,CASSLVRGNTLAKNIQYF,TGTGCCAGCAGCTTAGTCCGCGGGAACACCTTAGCCAAAAACATTCAGTACTTC
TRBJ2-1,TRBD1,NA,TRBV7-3,CASSPSGTGAYNEQFF,TGTGCCAGCAGCCCATCCGGGACAGGGGCGTACAATGAGCAGTTCTTC
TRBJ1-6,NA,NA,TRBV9,CASSATFNSPLHF,TGTGCCAGCAGCGCAACCTTTAATTCACCCCTCCACTTT
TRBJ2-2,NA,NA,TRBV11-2,CASNPRGPSSGELFF,TGTGCCAGCAATCCGCGGGGGCCCAGTTCCGGGGAGCTGTTTTTT
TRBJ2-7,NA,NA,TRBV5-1,CASRGEDYEQYF,TGCGCCAGCCGGGGCGAAGACTACGAGCAGTACTTC
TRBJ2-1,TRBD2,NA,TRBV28,CASSLGLAGGYEQFF,TGTGCCAGCAGTTTAGGGCTAGCGGGCGGATACGAGCAGTTCTTC
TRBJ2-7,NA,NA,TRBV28,CASSRRNPYEQYF,TGTGCCAGCAGTCGCAGGAACCCCTACGAGCAGTACTTC